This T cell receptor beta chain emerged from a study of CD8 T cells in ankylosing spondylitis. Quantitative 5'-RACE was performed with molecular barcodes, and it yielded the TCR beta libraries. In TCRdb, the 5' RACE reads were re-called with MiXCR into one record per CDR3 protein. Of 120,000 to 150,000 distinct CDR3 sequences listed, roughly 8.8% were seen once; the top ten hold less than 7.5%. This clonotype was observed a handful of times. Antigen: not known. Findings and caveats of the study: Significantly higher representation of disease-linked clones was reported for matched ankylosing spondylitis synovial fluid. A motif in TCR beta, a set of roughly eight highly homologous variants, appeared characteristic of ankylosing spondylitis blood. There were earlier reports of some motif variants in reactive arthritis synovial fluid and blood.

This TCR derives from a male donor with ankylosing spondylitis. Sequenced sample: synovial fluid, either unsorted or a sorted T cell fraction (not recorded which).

CDR3 sequence reads: CASSSRTEGGYGYTF. The CDR3 bases are TGCGCCAGCAGCTCCCGGACAGAAGGGGGATATGGCTACACCTTC. The J gene is TRBJ1-2, the V gene TRBV4-1; D is perhaps TRBD1 (6 bases). CDR3 length equals 15 residues. Germline CDR1 and CDR2: MGHRA and YSYEKL. Trimming removed 5 bases at V and 5 bases at J, with 18 bases between.